The present entry profiles one TCR beta chain with its context. Antigen: not known. This record belongs to a study of T cell responses to AZD1222 COVID-19 vaccine. The CDR3 has 13 amino acids. CDR1 GTSNPN and CDR2 SVGIG come from the germline V gene (reference sequence). V was clipped by 4 bases and J by 3 bases; unmatched bases: 5. Sequencing was performed with immunoSEQ multiplex PCR; in TCRdb, only in-frame clones are kept and a portion is missing. The sample holds 95,000 to 150,000 clones, 75% to 90% seen once. Study conclusions and caveats: Epitopes outside B.1.351 and B.1.1.7 mutated regions reportedly drew nearly half of spike TCRs. Donor demographics were predominantly white British with a female majority; clonal diversity may be underestimated.

The clonotype originates from an adult in good health. The chain joins TRBV30 to TRBJ1-1, with 7 bases matching TRBD1. This material consisted of peripheral blood, taken on day 0 of AZD1222 vaccination. This CDR3 is CAWKPDRDTEAFF. In DNA form, the CDR3 reads TGTGCCTGGAAACCCGACAGGGACACTGAAGCTTTCTTT. The whole variable domain, remainder taken from reference TRBV30 and TRBJ1-1, is SQTIHQWPATLVQPVGSPLSLECTVEGTSNPNLYWYRQAAGRGLQLLFYSVGIGQISSEVPQNLSASRPQDRQFILSSKKLLLSDSGFYLCAWKPDRDTEAFFGQGTRLTVV.